Listed here are 18 T cell receptor beta chains from one sample, sequenced in a study of blood T cell repertoires in COVID-19. Produced via immunoSEQ multiplex PCR; TCRdb's table is partial and in-frame only. The sample shows some 200,000 clones, around 84% of them seen only once. The sample was peripheral blood. The receptor set was obtained from a man aged 25-45 years with active or convalescent COVID-19.

This rearrangement joins TRBV4-1 to TRBJ1-1; TRBD1 might be the D (5 bases). The CDR3 runs to 17 residues. Trimming pared 0 bases from V and 0 bases from J, leaving 14 bases between. Germline V CDR1 and CDR2: MGHRA, YSYEKL. CDR3 loop: CASSQEGGTLMNTEAFF. The DNA for the CDR3 is TGCGCCAGCAGCCAAGAAGGAGGGACCCTCATGAACACTGAAGCTTTCTTT.

J is TRBJ2-5 and V is TRBV29-1; tentatively, D is TRBD1 (6 bases). Trimming removed 3 bases at V and 1 base at J, with 9 bases between. The CDR3 has 13 residues. Germline lookup yields CDR1 SQVTM and CDR2 ANQGSEA. The CDR3 region is CSVERTVQETQYF. CDR3 nucleotides: TGCAGCGTTGAGAGGACAGTCCAAGAGACCCAGTACTTC.

The chain couples TRBV7-6 to TRBJ1-1; D remains ambiguous. Germline V gene lookup returns CDR1 SGHVS and CDR2 FNYEAQ. The CDR3 is 15 amino acids. Trimming stripped 6 bases from V and 2 bases from J, with 16 bases between. The chain's CDR3 is CASSPQPGSNTEAFF. In nucleotides, the CDR3 is TGTGCCAGCAGTCCCCAGCCGGGGTCAAACACTGAAGCTTTCTTT.

This clone was counted between two and nine times. The chain joins TRBV3-1 (or the pseudogene TRBV3-2) to TRBJ1-2; D remains ambiguous. V lost 10 bases and J lost 3, with 15 bases in between. This CDR3 has 13 residues. Germline V gene sequence: CDR1 LGHDT, CDR2 YNNKEL (reference sequence). CDR3 sequence reads: CATAVGSDYGYTF. CDR3 coding DNA: TGTGCCACCGCGGTGGGTTCGGACTATGGCTACACCTTC.

As regards this clone: At the DNA level, this CDR3 is encoded by other sequences in the same sample as well. J is TRBJ1-5 and V is TRBV5-5, with 9 bases lining up with TRBD1. The V gene end was trimmed by 4 bases and the J gene end by 4 bases; junction bases not matched to a gene: 6. The CDR3 totals 15 residues. Germline V gives CDR1 SGHKS, CDR2 YYEKEE (reference sequence). CDR3 region: CASSPPGQGNQPQHF. CDR3 bases: TGTGCCAGCAGCCCGCCGGGACAGGGAAATCAGCCCCAGCATTTT. The full variable domain, completed using reference TRBV5-5 and TRBJ1-5, is DAGVTQSPTHLIKTRGQQVTLRCSPISGHKSVSWYQQVLGQGPQFIFQYYEKEERGRGNFPDRFSARQFPNYSSELNVNALLLGDSALYLCASSPPGQGNQPQHFGDGTRLSIL.

The CDR3: CSVEKGRGSDTQYF. CDR3 coding DNA: TGCAGCGTGGAAAAGGGGAGGGGATCAGATACGCAGTATTTT. This chain connects TRBV29-1 to TRBJ2-3; 7 bases are shared with TRBD2. V lost 6 bases and J lost 4; bases outside the gene matches: 10. This CDR3 comprises 14 residues. Germline V gene sequence: CDR1 SQVTM, CDR2 ANQGSEA.

This clone has just a few counts. The chain has TRBV15 and TRBJ2-7; D is perhaps TRBD2 (5 bases). Germline CDR1 reads LNHNV; CDR2 reads YYDKDF (reference sequence). Trimming cost V 3 bases and J 7 bases, with 16 bases left between them. The CDR3 runs to 14 residues. This CDR3 is CATSSRAETGEQYF. The CDR3 DNA follows: TGTGCCACCAGCAGCAGAGCGGAGACGGGGGAGCAGTACTTC.

The chain combines TRBV6-5 with TRBJ1-1, with 10 bases matching TRBD1. The CDR3 extends over 13 amino acids. CDR1 is MNHEY, CDR2 SVGAGI, per germline. V lost 9 bases and J lost 5; bases outside the gene matches: 6. The CDR3 DNA reads TGTGCCAGGAGACAGGGGGCAAATACTGAAGCTTTCTTT. Amino acid sequence: CARRQGANTEAFF.

The chain uses TRBV5-5 and TRBJ1-1, with D perhaps TRBD1 (5 bases). CDR1 is SGHKS, CDR2 YYEKEE, per germline (reference sequence). V was trimmed by 1 base and J by 0 bases, leaving 7 bases between them. The CDR3 is 14 amino acids. The CDR3 coding sequence is TGTGCCAGCAGCTTGTACAGGATGAACACTGAAGCTTTCTTT. Translated, it gives CASSLYRMNTEAFF.

The chain combines TRBV6-5 with TRBJ2-1; 10 nucleotides agree with TRBD1. The length of the CDR3 is 16 residues. Germline assignment: CDR1 MNHEY and CDR2 SVGAGI. Losses at the gene ends were 2 bases for V and 4 bases for J; bases not matched to a gene: 5. CDR3 nucleotides: TGTGCCAGCAGTTACGCGGGACAGGGGAGTTACAATGAGCAGTTCTTC. It encodes CASSYAGQGSYNEQFF.

V gene TRBV3-1 (or the pseudogene TRBV3-2) combines with J gene TRBJ2-5; D gene uncertain. V was cut by 0 bases and J by 0 bases, with 8 bases left in between. CDR1 is LGHDT and CDR2 is YNNKEL in the germline V gene (reference sequence). The CDR3 spans 15 residues. CDR3 sequence: CASSQDYRYQETQYF. CDR3 sequence (DNA): TGTGCCAGCAGCCAAGATTACCGGTACCAAGAGACCCAGTACTTC.

This clone was seen a few times. J is TRBJ1-2 and V is TRBV21-1; the tabulated D call, TRBD1, remains unverified against the DNA. TRBV21-1 is deemed a pseudogene. The CDR3 has 15 residues. In DNA, the CDR3 is TGTGCCAGCAGCAAAAGACAGGGTAACAACTATGGCTACACCTTC. Encoded protein: CASSKRQGNNYGYTF.

This clone has just a few counts. The chain uses TRBV5-1 and TRBJ2-2; TRBD2 aligns across 12 bases. Unmatched junction bases numbered 3, after V lost 0 bases and J lost 3 bases. In germline, CDR1 is SGHRS, CDR2 YFSETQ. The CDR3 length is 17 residues. The CDR3 sequence: CASSLAASGRDTGELFF. DNA of the CDR3: TGCGCCAGCAGCTTGGCAGCTAGCGGGAGGGACACCGGGGAGCTGTTTTTT.

The chain uses TRBV7-3 and TRBJ2-5; perhaps TRBD2 as D (6 bases). Trimming removed 5 bases from V and 4 bases from J, with 14 bases in between. CDR1 and CDR2 (germline): SGHTA, FQGTGA. The CDR3 has 14 residues. Written as DNA, the CDR3 is TGTGCCAGCAGCATGGGGACCGGGGGAGAGACCCAGTACTTC. It codes for CASSMGTGGETQYF. Based on the CDR3 plus reference TRBV7-3 and TRBJ2-5, the full variable domain is GAGVSQTPSNKVTEKGKYVELRCDPISGHTALYWYRQSLGQGPEFLIYFQGTGAADDSGLPNDRFFAVRPEGSVSTLKIQRTERGDSAVYLCASSMGTGGETQYFGPGTRLLVL.

This chain connects TRBV10-3 to TRBJ1-1; 7 positions agree with TRBD1. With V trimmed by 4 bases and J by 8 bases, 7 bases remained unmatched. Per germline, CDR1 ENHRY and CDR2 SYGVKD. CDR3 length: 13 amino acids. The CDR3 bases are TGTGCCATCAGTGGACCCGGGACAGCAGAAGCTTTCTTT. Its protein is CAISGPGTAEAFF.

This chain connects TRBV2 to TRBJ2-2, with TRBD1 matching over 9 bases. CDR1 is SNHLY and CDR2 is FYNNEI in the germline V gene. V shed 3 bases and J 4 bases; nucleotides not matched to a gene: 3. The CDR3 totals 15 residues. The CDR3 DNA sequence: TGTGCCAGCAGTGAGGGACAGGGCGTCACCGGGGAGCTGTTTTTT. Its translation is CASSEGQGVTGELFF.

The chain recombines TRBV6-2 or TRBV6-3 with TRBJ1-4; no reliable D call. The V gene lost 4 bases and the J gene lost 8 bases, with 8 bases spanning the gap. The CDR3 extends over 12 amino acids. In germline, CDR1 is MNHEY, CDR2 SVGEGT. The DNA of the CDR3 is TGTGCCAGCAGTTCCAGGCTAGAAAAACTGTTTTTT. This sequence encodes CASSSRLEKLFF.

CDR3 sequence (DNA): TGTGCCAGCAGCCGAGATGGGGGGGCGGGCTATGGCTACACCTTC. Residues: CASSRDGGAGYGYTF. The rearrangement links TRBV28 to TRBJ1-2; a possible D gene is TRBD1 (6 bases). V was clipped by 6 bases and J by 4 bases, with 18 bases between them. Germline-derived CDR1 and CDR2 are MDHEN and SYDVKM. The CDR3 runs 15 residues.